This T cell receptor (beta chain) stems from a study of beta chain features in type 1 diabetes. Study-wide background: When patients were set against healthy donors, age, gender and cell yields were similar. Study-level points and caveats: The question left open here concerned HLA type influencing TCRB rearrangement. Reduced insertions and increased deletions marked VDJ junctions in type 1 diabetes patients. People with Type 1 diabetes carried modestly yet significantly shorter TCRB CDR3s in all four CD4+ subsets.

The germline V and J ends were trimmed by 2 bases and 2 bases, with 9 bases remaining between them. The germline CDR1 and CDR2 sequences are SNHLY and FYNNEI. The CDR3 is made up of 14 amino acids. Stem cell-like memory, regulatory, central memory and naive CD4+ cells were sorted via CD45RO/CCR7/CD25/CD127/CD95/CD27. There are a few counts of this clone. The antigen remains undetermined. Expressed TCRB transcripts were sequenced after all isolated RNA was converted to cDNA. Profiling relied on immunoSEQ multiplex PCR, and the TCRdb table lists in-frame clones only, not all of them. Of around 240,000 clones in the sample, around 16% were seen once.

The gene calls are TRBV2 and TRBJ2-5; no clear D. The sample was naive CD4+ T cells from blood. The TCR originated in a man aged 30 to 45 with type 1 diabetes. CDR3 protein: CASSESQVQETQYF. In nucleotides, the CDR3 is TGTGCCAGCAGTGAATCCCAGGTACAAGAGACCCAGTACTTC.